This T cell receptor beta chain comes out of a study of metastatic and nonmetastatic thyroid tumors. Background on the study: Patients with malignant and benign thyroid disease provided blood and tumor or nodule tissue, whose repertoires were compared.

This clone is judged medium-sized. Its specificity is not known. No patient had received any treatment before thyroid surgery. CDR3 length: 14 residues. The V and J ends lost 5 bases and 1 base respectively, with 11 bases between them. CDR1 is LNHDA, CDR2 SQIVND, per germline (reference sequence). Authors' methods: Differences in CDR3 between clinicopathological groups were drawn on to build a classifier intended to discriminate distant-metastatic papillary thyroid cancer patients. TCRdb reprocessed the PCR reads using MiXCR. TCRdb, not the original authors, processed these V and J calls. The table includes tens of thousands of clones, approximately 13% detected once. Study results and limitations: Benign nodules were reported to have significantly lower TCR beta diversity than malignant thyroid tumors, in blood and tumor.

The receptor was derived from a female donor with papillary thyroid cancer or a benign thyroid nodule (not recorded which). Some clones in this sample may be carry-over from other donors' samples. The sample was tumor tissue. The genes are TRBV19 and TRBJ1-1; D is possibly TRBD1 (6 bases). The CDR3 region is CASSLQGANTEAFF. The CDR3 DNA is TGTGCCAGTAGTTTACAGGGAGCGAACACTGAAGCTTTCTTT.